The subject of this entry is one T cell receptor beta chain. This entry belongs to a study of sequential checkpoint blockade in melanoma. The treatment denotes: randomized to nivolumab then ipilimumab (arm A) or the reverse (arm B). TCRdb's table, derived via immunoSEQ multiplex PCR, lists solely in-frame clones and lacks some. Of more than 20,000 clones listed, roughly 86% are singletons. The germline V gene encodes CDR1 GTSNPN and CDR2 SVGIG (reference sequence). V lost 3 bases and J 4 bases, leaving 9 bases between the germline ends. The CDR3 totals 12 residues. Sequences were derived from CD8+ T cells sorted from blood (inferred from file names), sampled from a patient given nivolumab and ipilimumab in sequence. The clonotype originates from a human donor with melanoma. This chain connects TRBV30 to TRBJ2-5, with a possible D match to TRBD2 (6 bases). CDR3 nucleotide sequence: TGTGCCTGGAGCCTCGGGGGAGAGACCCAGTACTTC. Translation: CAWSLGGETQYF.